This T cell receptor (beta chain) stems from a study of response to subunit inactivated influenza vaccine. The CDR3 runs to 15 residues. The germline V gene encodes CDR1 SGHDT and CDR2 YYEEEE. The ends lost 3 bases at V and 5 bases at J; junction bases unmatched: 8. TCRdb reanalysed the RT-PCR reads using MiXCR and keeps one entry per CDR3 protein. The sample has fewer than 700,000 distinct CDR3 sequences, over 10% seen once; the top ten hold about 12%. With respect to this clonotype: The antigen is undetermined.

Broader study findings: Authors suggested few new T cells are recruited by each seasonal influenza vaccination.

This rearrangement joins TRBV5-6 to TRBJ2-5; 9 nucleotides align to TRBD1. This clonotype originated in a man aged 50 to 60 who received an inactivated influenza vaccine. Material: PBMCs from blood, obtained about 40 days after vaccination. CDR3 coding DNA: TGTGCCAGCAGCTCAACAGGGGGCTGGATCGAGACCCAGTACTTC. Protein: CASSSTGGWIETQYF.